This T cell receptor (beta chain) was documented in a study of beta chain features in type 1 diabetes. Germline V gene data show CDR1 as MNHNY and CDR2 as SVGAGI (reference sequence). The CDR3 consists of 13 residues. Deletions cut 7 bases from V and 0 bases from J, with 7 bases between. This clone was counted only a few times. Reverse transcribing all isolated RNA meant expressed TCRB transcripts were sequenced. Sequencing used immunoSEQ multiplex PCR; TCRdb keeps in-frame clones, though not all of them. The table includes fewer than 200,000 clones, around 8% detected once. The authors sorted CD4+ naive, central memory, regulatory and stem cell-like memory cells via CD45RO/CCR7/CD25/CD127/CD95/CD27.

This receptor was taken from a young man in good health. The chain recombines TRBV6-6 with TRBJ2-4; D not resolved. The sequenced material came from central memory CD4+ T cells from blood. The DNA for the CDR3 is TGTGCCAGCAATAGCATAGCCAAAAACATTCAGTACTTC. It yields the protein CASNSIAKNIQYF.